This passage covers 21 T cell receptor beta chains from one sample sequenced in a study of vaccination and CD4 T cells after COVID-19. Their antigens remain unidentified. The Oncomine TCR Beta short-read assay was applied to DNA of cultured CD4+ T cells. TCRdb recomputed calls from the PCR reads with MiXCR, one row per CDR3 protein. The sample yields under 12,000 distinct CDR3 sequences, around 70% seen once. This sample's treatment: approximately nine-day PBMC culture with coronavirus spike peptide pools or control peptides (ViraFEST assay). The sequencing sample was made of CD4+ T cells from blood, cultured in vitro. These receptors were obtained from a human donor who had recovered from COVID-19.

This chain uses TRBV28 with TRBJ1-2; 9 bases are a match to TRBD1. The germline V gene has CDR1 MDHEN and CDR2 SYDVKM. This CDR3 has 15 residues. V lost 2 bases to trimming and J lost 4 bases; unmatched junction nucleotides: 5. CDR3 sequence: CASSLLPGQGYGYTF. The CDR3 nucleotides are TGTGCCAGCAGTTTACTGCCGGGACAGGGCTATGGCTACACCTTC.

CDR3: CSARRTTGELFF. The CDR3 DNA follows: TGCAGTGCTAGACGGACTACCGGGGAGCTGTTTTTT. This chain uses TRBV20-1 with TRBJ2-2, with a weak D call TRBD2 (5 bases). Trimming took 2 bases from V and 5 from J, leaving 6 bases between them. Per the germline V gene, CDR1 is DFQATT and CDR2 is SNEGSKA (reference sequence). This CDR3 contains 12 residues.

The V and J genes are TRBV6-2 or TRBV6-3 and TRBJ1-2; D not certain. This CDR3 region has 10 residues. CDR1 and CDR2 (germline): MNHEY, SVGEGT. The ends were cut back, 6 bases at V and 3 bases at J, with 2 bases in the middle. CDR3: CASSDYGYTF. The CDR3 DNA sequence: TGTGCCAGCAGCGACTATGGCTACACCTTC.

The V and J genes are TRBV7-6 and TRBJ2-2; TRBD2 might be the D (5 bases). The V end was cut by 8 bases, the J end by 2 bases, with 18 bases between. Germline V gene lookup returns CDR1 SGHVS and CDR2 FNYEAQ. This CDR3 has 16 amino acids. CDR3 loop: CASGLDSTINTGELFF. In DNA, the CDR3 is TGTGCCAGCGGCCTAGACTCGACTATCAACACCGGGGAGCTGTTTTTT.

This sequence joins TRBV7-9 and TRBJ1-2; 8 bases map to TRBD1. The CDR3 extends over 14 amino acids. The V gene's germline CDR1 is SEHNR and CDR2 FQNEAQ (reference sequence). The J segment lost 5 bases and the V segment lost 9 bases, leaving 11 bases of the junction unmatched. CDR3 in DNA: TGTGCCAGTGGGGGGACAGGAGCAGAGTATGGCTACACCTTC. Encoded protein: CASGGTGAEYGYTF.

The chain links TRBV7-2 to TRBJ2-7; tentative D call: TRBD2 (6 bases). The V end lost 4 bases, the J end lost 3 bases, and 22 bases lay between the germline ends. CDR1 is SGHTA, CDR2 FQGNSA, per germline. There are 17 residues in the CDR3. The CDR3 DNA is TGTGCCAGCAGCTCAAACTCGATGGGACTGGTCAACTACGAGCAGTACTTC. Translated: CASSSNSMGLVNYEQYF. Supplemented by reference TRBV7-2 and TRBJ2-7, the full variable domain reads GAGVSQSPSNKVTEKGKDVELRCDPISGHTALYWYRQSLGQGLEFLIYFQGNSAPDKSGLPSDRFSAERTGGSVSTLTIQRTQQEDSAVYLCASSSNSMGLVNYEQYFGPGTRLTVT.

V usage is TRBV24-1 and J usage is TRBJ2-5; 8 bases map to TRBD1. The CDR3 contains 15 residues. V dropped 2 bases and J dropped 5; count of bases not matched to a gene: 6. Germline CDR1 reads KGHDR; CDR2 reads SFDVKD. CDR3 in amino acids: CATSDSAGGLETQYF. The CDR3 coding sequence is TGTGCCACCAGTGATTCTGCAGGGGGCCTGGAGACCCAGTACTTC.

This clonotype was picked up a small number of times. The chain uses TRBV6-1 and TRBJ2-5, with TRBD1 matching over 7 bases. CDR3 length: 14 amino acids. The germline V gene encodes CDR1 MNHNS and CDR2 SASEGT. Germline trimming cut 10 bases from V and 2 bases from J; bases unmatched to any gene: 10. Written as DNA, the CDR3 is TGTGCCACCGTTGACAGGGCCATTCAAGAGACCCAGTACTTC. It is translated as CATVDRAIQETQYF.

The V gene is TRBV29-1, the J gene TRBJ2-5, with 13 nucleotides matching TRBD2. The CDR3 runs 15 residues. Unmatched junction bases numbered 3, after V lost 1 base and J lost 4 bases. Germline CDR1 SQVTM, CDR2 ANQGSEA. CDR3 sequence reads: CSVEGRLAGGETQYF. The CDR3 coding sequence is TGCAGCGTTGAAGGGAGACTAGCGGGAGGAGAGACCCAGTACTTC.

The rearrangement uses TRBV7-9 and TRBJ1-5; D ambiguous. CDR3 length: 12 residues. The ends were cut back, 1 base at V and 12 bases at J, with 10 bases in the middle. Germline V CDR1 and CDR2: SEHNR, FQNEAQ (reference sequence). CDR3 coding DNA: TGTGCCAGCAGCTTAGATACCAGCCTCCAGCATTTT. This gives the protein CASSLDTSLQHF.

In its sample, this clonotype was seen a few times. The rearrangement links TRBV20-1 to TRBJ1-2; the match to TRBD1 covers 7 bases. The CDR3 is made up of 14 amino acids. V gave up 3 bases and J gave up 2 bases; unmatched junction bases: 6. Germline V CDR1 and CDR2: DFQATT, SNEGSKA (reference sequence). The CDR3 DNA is TGCAGTGCTAGTCCGACAGGGAGGAACTATGGCTACACCTTC. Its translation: CSASPTGRNYGYTF.

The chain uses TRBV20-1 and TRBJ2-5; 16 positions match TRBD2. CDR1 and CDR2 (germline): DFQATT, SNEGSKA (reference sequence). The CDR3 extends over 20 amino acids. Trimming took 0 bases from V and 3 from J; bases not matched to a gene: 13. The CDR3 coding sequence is TGCAGTGCTAGAGATTGGTTTAGGGCGGGACTAGCGGGAGGGGAAGAGACCCAGTACTTC. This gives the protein CSARDWFRAGLAGGEETQYF.

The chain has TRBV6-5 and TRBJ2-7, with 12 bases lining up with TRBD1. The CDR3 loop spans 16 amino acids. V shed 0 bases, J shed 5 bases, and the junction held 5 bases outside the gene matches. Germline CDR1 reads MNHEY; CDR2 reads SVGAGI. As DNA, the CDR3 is TGTGCCAGCAGTTACTCCGGGACAGGGGGCGTCCACGAGCAGTACTTC. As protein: CASSYSGTGGVHEQYF.

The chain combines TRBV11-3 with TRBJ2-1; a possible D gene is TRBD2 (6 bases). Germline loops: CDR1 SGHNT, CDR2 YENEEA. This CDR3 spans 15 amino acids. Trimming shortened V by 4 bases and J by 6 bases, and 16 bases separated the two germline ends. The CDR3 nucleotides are TGTGCCAGCAGCTCCCTATCCGGGACTCTCAATGAGCAGTTCTTC. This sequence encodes CASSSLSGTLNEQFF.

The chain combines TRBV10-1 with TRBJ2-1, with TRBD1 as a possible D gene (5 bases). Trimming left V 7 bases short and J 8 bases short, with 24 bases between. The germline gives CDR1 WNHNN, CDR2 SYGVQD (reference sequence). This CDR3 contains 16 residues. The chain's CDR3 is CASNHINLRGEDEQFF. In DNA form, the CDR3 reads TGCGCCAGCAACCACATTAACTTAAGGGGCGAGGATGAGCAGTTCTTC.

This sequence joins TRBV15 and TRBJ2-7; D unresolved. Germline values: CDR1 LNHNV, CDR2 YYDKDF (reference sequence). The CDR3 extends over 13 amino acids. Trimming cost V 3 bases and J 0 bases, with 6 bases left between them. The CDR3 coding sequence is TGTGCCACCAGCAGGATCTTCTCCTACGAGCAGTACTTC. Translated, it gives CATSRIFSYEQYF. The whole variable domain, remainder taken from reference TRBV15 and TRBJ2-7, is DAMVIQNPRYQVTQFGKPVTLSCSQTLNHNVMYWYQQKSSQAPKLLFHYYDKDFNNEADTPDNFQSRRPNTSFCFLDIRSPGLGDTAMYLCATSRIFSYEQYFGPGTRLTVT.

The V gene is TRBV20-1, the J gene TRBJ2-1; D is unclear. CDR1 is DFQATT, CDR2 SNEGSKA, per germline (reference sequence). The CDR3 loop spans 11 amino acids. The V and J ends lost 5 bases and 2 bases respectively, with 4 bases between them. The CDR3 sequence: CSARPYNEQFF. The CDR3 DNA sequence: TGCAGTGCTCGCCCCTACAATGAGCAGTTCTTC.

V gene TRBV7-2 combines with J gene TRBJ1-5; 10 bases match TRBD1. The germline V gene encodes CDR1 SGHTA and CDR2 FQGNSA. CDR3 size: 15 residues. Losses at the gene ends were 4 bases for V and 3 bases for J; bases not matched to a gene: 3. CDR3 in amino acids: CASSSDRGANQPQHF. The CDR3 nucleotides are TGTGCCAGCAGCTCGGACAGGGGGGCCAATCAGCCCCAGCATTTT.

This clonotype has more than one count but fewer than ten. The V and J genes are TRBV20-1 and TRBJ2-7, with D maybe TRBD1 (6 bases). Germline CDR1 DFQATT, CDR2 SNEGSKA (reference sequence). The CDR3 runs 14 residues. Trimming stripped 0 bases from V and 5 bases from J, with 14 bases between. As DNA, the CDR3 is TGCAGTGCTAGAGAACAGGGTCGGGGCCACGAGCAGTACTTC. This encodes CSAREQGRGHEQYF.

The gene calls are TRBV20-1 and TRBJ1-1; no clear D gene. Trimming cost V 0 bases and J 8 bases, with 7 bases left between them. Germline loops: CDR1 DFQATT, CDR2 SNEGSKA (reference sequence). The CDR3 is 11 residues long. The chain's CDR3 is CSARDRVEAFF. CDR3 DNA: TGCAGTGCTAGAGATCGTGTCGAAGCTTTCTTT.

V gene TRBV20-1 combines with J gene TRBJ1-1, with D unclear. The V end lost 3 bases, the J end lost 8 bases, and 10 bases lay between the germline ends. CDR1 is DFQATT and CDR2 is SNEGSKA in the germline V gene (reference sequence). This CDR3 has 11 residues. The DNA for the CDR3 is TGCAGTGCTAGTCGTCGGACCGAAGCTTTCTTT. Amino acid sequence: CSASRRTEAFF.